Listed below are T cell receptor beta chains from one sample, sequenced in a study of cytomegalovirus exposure and HLA in healthy donors. Repertoires were generated with immunoSEQ multiplex PCR, while TCRdb's copy carries only in-frame clones and drops some. The data hold around 120,000 clones, with 65% to 90% observed a single time. What was sequenced was PBMCs. These TCRs come from a man between 45 and 60 years old in good health and CMV-seronegative. The CDR3 runs from the conserved cysteine through the conserved F or W. D genes are given only for firm matches. Clone size is stated in some rows and not others, as once, few, many or a class when expanded.

v_gene	d_gene	abundance	j_gene	CDR3nt	CDR3aa
TRBV9	TRBD1	-	TRBJ1-2	TGTGCCAGCAGTCAAAATCCGGGACAGGGGGTTTTTGGGTATGGCTACACCTTC	CASSQNPGQGVFGYGYTF
TRBV6-5	-	-	TRBJ1-5	TGTGCCAGCAGGCTCCAGGATAATCAGCCCCAGCATTTT	CASRLQDNQPQHF
TRBV6-5	TRBD1	-	TRBJ2-5	TGTGCCAGCAGTCGTACAGGGGGCAGGGAGACCCAGTACTTC	CASSRTGGRETQYF
TRBV10-3	-	once	TRBJ2-7	TGTGCCATCAGTGAGTCGAGGAACCTGTACGAGCAGTACTTC	CAISESRNLYEQYF
TRBV5-1	-	-	TRBJ2-7	TGCGCCAGCAGCTTGGAAGGGCGGGGGCAGTACTTC	CASSLEGRGQYF
TRBV6-5	-	once	TRBJ2-7	TGTGCCAGCAGCCCCCTCAGGGGTACCTCCTACGAGCAGTACTTC	CASSPLRGTSYEQYF
TRBV4-2	-	-	TRBJ2-1	TGTGCCAGCAGCCGAAACAGGGTTTGGACCTATAATGAGCAGTTCTTC	CASSRNRVWTYNEQFF
TRBV5-1	TRBD1	-	TRBJ1-5	TGCGCCAGCAGCCCGTGGACAGGTCCGGATCAGCCCCAGCATTTT	CASSPWTGPDQPQHF
TRBV30	-	-	TRBJ2-7	TGTGCCTGGAGTAGCGGTGTCGAGCAGTACTTC	CAWSSGVEQYF
TRBV6-5	-	-	TRBJ1-1	TGTGCCAGCAGTAAACATACAGGGACGGACACTGAAGCTTTCTTT	CASSKHTGTDTEAFF
TRBV19	-	-	TRBJ2-1	TGTGCCAGTAGTATGGCGGGACAGCCCTACAATGAGCAGTTCTTC	CASSMAGQPYNEQFF
TRBV5-1	-	-	TRBJ2-7	TGCGCCAGCAGCCACACCACGGGGGAAGTCTACGAGCAGTACTTC	CASSHTTGEVYEQYF
TRBV5-1	TRBD1	-	TRBJ2-5	TGCGCCAGCAGCCACGGACAGGGAGGGACCCAGTACTTC	CASSHGQGGTQYF
TRBV5-1	-	-	TRBJ2-6	TGCGCCAGCAGCTTGAGAGCAGGGACAAACTCTGGGGCCAACGTCCTGACTTTC	CASSLRAGTNSGANVLTF
TRBV5-6	-	few	TRBJ2-7	TGTGCCAGCAGCTTGGTAAGGGGCGAGCAGTACTTC	CASSLVRGEQYF
TRBV11-3	TRBD2	-	TRBJ2-1	TGTGCCAGCAGCACTAGCGGGGAATACAATGAGCAGTTCTTC	CASSTSGEYNEQFF
TRBV4-1	TRBD2	-	TRBJ2-5	TGCGCCAGCAGCCAAGTCCCCGGACTAGCGGGGGGGAACCCCACAAGGGAGACCCAGTACTTC	CASSQVPGLAGGNPTRETQYF
TRBV6-5	TRBD2	-	TRBJ2-7	TGTGCCAGCAGCCTGACTAGCGGGTCCCCCCAGTACTTC	CASSLTSGSPQYF
TRBV19	TRBD1	-	TRBJ2-7	TGTGCCAGTAGTATCCCAGGGGGCGCCTACGAGCAGTACTTC	CASSIPGGAYEQYF
TRBV30	TRBD2	-	TRBJ2-3	TGTGCCTGGAGGGGGGCGACTAGCGGCTTTACGCAGTATTTT	CAWRGATSGFTQYF